This TCR beta chain was recorded in a study of OX40 agonist ivuxolimab in advanced cancers. Study background: Clinicians treated patients with ivuxolimab, an agonistic anti-OX40 (CD134) antibody. Those enrolled were 82.7% male, with a mean age of 60 years and ages from about 20 to 85. Hepatocellular carcinoma, melanoma, renal cell or head and neck cancer occurred in dose-escalation patients. Study-wide results and limits: Clonal expansion was seen in CD4+ and CD8+ blood T cells by week 6 at 0.1 to 3.0 mg/kg.

The assay was immunoSEQ multiplex PCR, and TCRdb's table has in-frame clones only and misses some. The sample lists 70,000 or so clones, about 90% occurring once. A note on this clone: Antigen: not known.

The sequencing used CD4+ or CD8+ T cells sorted from blood, collected in a trial of the OX40 agonist ivuxolimab. This sequence originates from an adult with an advanced solid tumor such as melanoma, head and neck, liver or kidney cancer.

Written as DNA, the CDR3 is TGTGCCACCAGCAGCAGCCACTATGGCTACACCTTC. Its translation is CATSSSHYGYTF. The V gene is TRBV15, the J gene TRBJ1-2; D is ambiguous. Germline CDR1 LNHNV, CDR2 YYDKDF (reference sequence). CDR3 length: 12 amino acids. V was cut by 3 bases and J by 3 bases, with 5 bases left in between.